Described below is a single TCR beta chain sequence and its context. Its matching antigen is unknown. The germline and genes are mouse ones. The read ends 4 residues early relative to the CDR3; the germline J gene fills the gap. The data are from a study of CD8+ T cells in alopecia areata. The wider study: The authors grafted skin from roughly 6-13-month-old C3H/HeJ donors with spontaneous alopecia onto roughly 6-11-week-old female C3H/HeJ mice. Study outcomes and limitations: The study also sequences resident alphabeta T cells of normal skin in scalp samples. Against the mouse data, patients shared TCRs less clearly, possibly for HLA reasons. Elevated clonality characterized lesional scalp relative to normal scalp, particularly in alopecia totalis/universalis.

In germline, CDR1 is NSHNY, CDR2 SYGAGN. This CDR3 comprises 16 residues. V was shortened by 0 bases and J by 0 bases, with 11 bases between the two germline ends. The pooled cutaneous lymph node cells were sorted using several markers (CD4, CD8alpha, NKG2D, NKG2ACE and others). It was cDNA, reverse transcribed from extracted RNA, that served as the sequencing template. Profiling relied on immunoSEQ multiplex PCR, and the TCRdb table lists in-frame clones only, not all of them. The repertoire consists of about 270,000 clones, none detected only once. The genes are TRBV13-1 and TRBJ2-5, with D possibly being TRBD2 (5 bases). Source material: CD4+ T cells sorted from a lymph node. The source of this sequence is a C3H/HeJ mouse with alopecia areata. The strain's MHC: H2-k. CDR3: CASSDAMGRNQDTQYF. The CDR3 DNA, read in part, is TGTGCCAGCAGTGATGCAATGGGGAGAAACCAAGAC.